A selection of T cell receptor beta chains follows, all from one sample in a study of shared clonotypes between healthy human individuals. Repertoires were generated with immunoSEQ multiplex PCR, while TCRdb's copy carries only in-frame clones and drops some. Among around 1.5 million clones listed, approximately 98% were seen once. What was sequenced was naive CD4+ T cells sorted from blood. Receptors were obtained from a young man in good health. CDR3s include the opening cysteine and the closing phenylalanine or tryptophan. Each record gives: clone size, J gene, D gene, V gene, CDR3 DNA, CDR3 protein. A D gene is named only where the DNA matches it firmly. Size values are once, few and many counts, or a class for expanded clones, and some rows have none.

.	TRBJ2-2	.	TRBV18	TGTGCCAGCTCACACGACGGGACCGGGGAGCTGTTTTTT	CASSHDGTGELFF
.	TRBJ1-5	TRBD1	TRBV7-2	TGTGCCAGCAGCTCTTGGACAGGGGGCGCGGGGCAGCCCCAGCATTTT	CASSSWTGGAGQPQHF
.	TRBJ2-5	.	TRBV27	TGTGCCAGCAGTTTACACGAGTCCGAAGAGACCCAGTACTTC	CASSLHESEETQYF
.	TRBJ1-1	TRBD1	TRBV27	TGTGCCAGCACCCAAAGGGGGACAGGGGGAGGAAACACTGAAGCTTTCTTT	CASTQRGTGGGNTEAFF
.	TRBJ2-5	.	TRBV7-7	TGTGCCAGCAGCTTAGCGACGACCAGGACCCAGTACTTC	CASSLATTRTQYF
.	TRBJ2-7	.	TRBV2	TGTGCCAGCAGCTTAAGTGGTTACGAGCAGTACTTC	CASSLSGYEQYF
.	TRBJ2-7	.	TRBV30	TGTGCCTGGAGTGCGGAAGCTATCAAGCAGTACTTC	CAWSAEAIKQYF
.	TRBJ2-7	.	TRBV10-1	TGCGCCAGCAGTGAGATGGGGGACCCCACCTACGAGCAGTACTTC	CASSEMGDPTYEQYF
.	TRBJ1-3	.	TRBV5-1	TGCGCCAGTACCCCGGTTGACGGAAGCTCTGGAAACACCATATATTTT	CASTPVDGSSGNTIYF
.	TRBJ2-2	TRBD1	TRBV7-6	TGTGCCAGCAGCTTTTTTGTGAACAGGGGGAAAAACACCGGGGAGCTGTTTTTT	CASSFFVNRGKNTGELFF
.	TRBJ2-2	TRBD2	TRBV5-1	TGCGCCAGCAGCTCGGGACTAGCCTCGAACACCGGGGAGCTGTTTTTT	CASSSGLASNTGELFF
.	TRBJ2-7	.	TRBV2	TGTGCCAGCAGAAGGATAGCAATGGCCTCCTACGAGCAGTACTTC	CASRRIAMASYEQYF
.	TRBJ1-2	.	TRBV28	TGTGCCACCGGAAAGAGGGTTGGCTATGGCTACACCTTC	CATGKRVGYGYTF
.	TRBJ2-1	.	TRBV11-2	TGTGCCAGCAGCACCACCCGGGACCACTTCCACATCATAAATGAGCAGTTCTTC	CASSTTRDHFHIINEQFF
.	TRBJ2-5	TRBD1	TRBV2	TGTGCCAGCACTTCCGGGACAGGGGGAGAGACCCAGTACTTC	CASTSGTGGETQYF
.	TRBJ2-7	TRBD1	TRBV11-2	TGTGCCAGCACCATAACGGATTGGGACAGGGAAGGAGGCGAGCAGTACTTC	CASTITDWDREGGEQYF
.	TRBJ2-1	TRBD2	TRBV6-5	TGTGCCAGCAGTTACCTAGCGGGAGGGTATAACAATGAGCAGTTCTTC	CASSYLAGGYNNEQFF
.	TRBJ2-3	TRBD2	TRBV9	TGTGCCAGCAGCGCGACCGGGACTAGCGGGATGCGCGGTACGCAGTATTTT	CASSATGTSGMRGTQYF
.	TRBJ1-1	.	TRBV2	TGTGCCAGCCGGCCGAACACTGAAGCTTTCTTT	CASRPNTEAFF
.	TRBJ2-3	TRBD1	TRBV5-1	TGCGCCAGCAGCTCTGGGACAGGTAGCACAGATACGCAGTATTTT	CASSSGTGSTDTQYF
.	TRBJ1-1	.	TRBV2	TGTGCCAGCAGTGCCGGACAGTTTGAAGCTTTCTTT	CASSAGQFEAFF
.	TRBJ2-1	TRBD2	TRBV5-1	TGCGCCAGCAGCTTCATGGCGGGAGGTTTTGGGGATGAGCAGTTCTTC	CASSFMAGGFGDEQFF
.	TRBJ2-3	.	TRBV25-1	TGTGCCACAGGCGGGCTCACAGATACGCAGTATTTT	CATGGLTDTQYF
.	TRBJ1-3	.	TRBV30	TGTGCCTGGGATACAGGGCTATCTGGAAACACCATATATTTT	CAWDTGLSGNTIYF
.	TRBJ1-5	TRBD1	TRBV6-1	TGTGCCAGCAGTGAAGCGGGGACAGCCAAGGTCAATCAGCCCCAGCATTTT	CASSEAGTAKVNQPQHF
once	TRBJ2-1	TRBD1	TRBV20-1	TGCAGTGCTTACAGGGGGCGAGAGCAGTTCTTC	CSAYRGREQFF
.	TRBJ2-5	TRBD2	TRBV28	TGTGCCAGCAGCCGGACTAGACCTGATGAGACCCAGTACTTC	CASSRTRPDETQYF
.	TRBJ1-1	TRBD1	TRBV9	TGTGCCAGCAGCTTACAGGGGTACACTGAAGCTTTCTTT	CASSLQGYTEAFF
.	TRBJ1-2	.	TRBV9	TGTGCCAGCAGCGCCGGGGGGGCTCACTATGGCTACACCTTC	CASSAGGAHYGYTF
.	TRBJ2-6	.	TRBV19	TGTGCCAGTAGAGCTTCTGCAGAGACCCAAGGATCTGGGGCCAACGTCCTGACTTTC	CASRASAETQGSGANVLTF
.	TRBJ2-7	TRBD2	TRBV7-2	TGTGCCAGCAGCTTAGCGCGGCTAGCGGGGGGCTTGGGGCAGTACTTC	CASSLARLAGGLGQYF
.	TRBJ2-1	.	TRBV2	TGTGCCAGCATCGTACTAGAATCGAGGGTTGAGCAGTTCTTC	CASIVLESRVEQFF
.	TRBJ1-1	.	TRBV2	TGTGCCAGCAGTGAATCCAGGAACACTGAAGCTTTCTTT	CASSESRNTEAFF
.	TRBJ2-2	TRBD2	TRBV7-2	TGTGCCAGCAGGGGGACTAGCGGGAGGGCCGGGGAGCTGTTTTTT	CASRGTSGRAGELFF
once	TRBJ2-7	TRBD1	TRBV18	TGTGCCAGCTCACCAGACAGGGGGAACGAGCAGTACTTC	CASSPDRGNEQYF
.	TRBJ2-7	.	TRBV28	TGTGCCAGCTTGAAGGGAGGGGGGTTCTACGAGCAGTACTTC	CASLKGGGFYEQYF
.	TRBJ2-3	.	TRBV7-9	TGTGCCAGCAGCGCGAAGGGATTGTGGACAGATACGCAGTATTTT	CASSAKGLWTDTQYF
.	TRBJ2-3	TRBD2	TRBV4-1	TGCGCCAGCAGCCCCGGACTAGCGGGAGGGCCGGTTTCGTCCACGCAGTATTTT	CASSPGLAGGPVSSTQYF
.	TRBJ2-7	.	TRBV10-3	TGTGCCATCAGTGAGTCCCTAGGACACCGTTCCTACGAGCAGTACTTC	CAISESLGHRSYEQYF
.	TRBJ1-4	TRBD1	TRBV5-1	TGCGCCAGCAGCCTCCGGGGACAGTCAGATAAACTGTTTTTT	CASSLRGQSDKLFF
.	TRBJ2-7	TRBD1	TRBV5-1	TGCGCCAGCAGCCCAAGACAGGGCCGGGATTACGAGCAGTACTTC	CASSPRQGRDYEQYF
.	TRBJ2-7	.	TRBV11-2	TGTGCCAGCAGCCACAGACCGAAAGCCTACGAGCAGTACTTC	CASSHRPKAYEQYF
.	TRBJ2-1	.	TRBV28	TGTGCCAGCAGCGACCGAGCGGGTCTAATTAACAATGAGCAGTTCTTC	CASSDRAGLINNEQFF
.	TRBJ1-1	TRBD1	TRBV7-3	TGTGCCAGCAGCCCCTTAAGCAGGACAGGGGGGAGGAGGGACACTGAAGCTTTCTTT	CASSPLSRTGGRRDTEAFF
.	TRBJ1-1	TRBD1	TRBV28	TGTGCCAGCAGTCAGCGACAGGGAATGAACACTGAAGCTTTCTTT	CASSQRQGMNTEAFF
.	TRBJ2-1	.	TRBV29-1	TGCAGCGTTGTTCAGGGACGCAATGAGCAGTTCTTC	CSVVQGRNEQFF
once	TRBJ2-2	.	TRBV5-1	TGCGCCAGCAGCTTGGAAGTTTTGGCCGGGGAGCTGTTTTTT	CASSLEVLAGELFF
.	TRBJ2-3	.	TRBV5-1	TGCGCCAGCAGCCCCGGGGCACTGCGGGGAGACACAGATACGCAGTATTTT	CASSPGALRGDTDTQYF
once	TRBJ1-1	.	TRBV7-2	TGTGCCAGCAGCCCGGGCTATCCGAACACTGAAGCTTTCTTT	CASSPGYPNTEAFF
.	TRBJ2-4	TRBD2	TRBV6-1	TGTGCCAGCAGCAACCTAGCGGGAGGGTTAAACATTCAGTACTTC	CASSNLAGGLNIQYF
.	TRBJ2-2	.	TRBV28	TGTGCCAGCAGTCTCCCCGGGCGGAGCACCGGGGAGCTGTTTTTT	CASSLPGRSTGELFF
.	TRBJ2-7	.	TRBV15	TGTGCCACCAGCAGAGGCAGCTACGAGCAGTACTTC	CATSRGSYEQYF
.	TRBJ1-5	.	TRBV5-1	TGCGCCAGCAGCCCAGACGGGGCCCGGCCCCAGCATTTT	CASSPDGARPQHF
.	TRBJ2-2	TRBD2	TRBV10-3	TGTGCCATCCATAACTCTAGCGGGAGGAGGACCGGGGAGCTGTTTTTT	CAIHNSSGRRTGELFF
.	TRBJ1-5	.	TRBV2	TGTGCCAGCGGAGAACGAGGGAAGGGTCAGCCCCAGCATTTT	CASGERGKGQPQHF
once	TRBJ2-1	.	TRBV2	TGTGCCAGCACCCCTGGCCGGCTTCGCTACAATGAGCAGTTCTTC	CASTPGRLRYNEQFF
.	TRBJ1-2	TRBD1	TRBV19	TGTGCCAGTAGCAAGGACAGGTTCTATGGCTACACCTTC	CASSKDRFYGYTF
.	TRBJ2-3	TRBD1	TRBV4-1	TGCGCCAGCAGTCAAGGACAGGGGCTGGGGGATACGCAGTATTTT	CASSQGQGLGDTQYF
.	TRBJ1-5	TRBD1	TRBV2	TGTGCCAGCAGTCCCGATATCCTCCCTGCGACAGGGGGGCATCAGCCCCAGCATTTT	CASSPDILPATGGHQPQHF